Listed below are T cell receptor beta chains from one sample, sequenced in a study of regulatory T cells in long-lasting Graves disease. Each CDR3 protein is one row after TCRdb ran MiXCR on the multiplex PCR reads. Of nearly 350,000 distinct CDR3 sequences listed, around a fifth are singletons. The sample here was peripheral blood mononuclear cells (PBMCs), taken when the disease was refractory, from a patient treated with antithyroid drugs. These receptors were obtained from a female donor with Graves disease. CDR3s include the opening cysteine and the closing phenylalanine or tryptophan. D genes are given only for firm matches. Part of the rows lack a size; the others show once, few, many or a class for expanded clones.

size	V	J	D	DNA	CDR3
many	TRBV12-3/TRBV12-4	TRBJ1-2	NA	TGTGCCAGCAGTTTGTACGGGGGGTCCGCCGTTGATGGCTACACCTTC	CASSLYGGSAVDGYTF
NA	TRBV19	TRBJ1-5	NA	TGTGCCAGTAGGAGACAGGACGGTACCCAGCATTTT	CASRRQDGTQHF
NA	TRBV12-5	TRBJ1-2	NA	TGTGCTAGTGGTTTGGCAAGTGGGAAAACCAACTATGGCTACACCTTC	CASGLASGKTNYGYTF
few	TRBV2	TRBJ2-7	TRBD1	TGTGCCAGCAGTGGGGACAGTCCAGAGCAGTACTTC	CASSGDSPEQYF
few	TRBV6-1	TRBJ2-1	TRBD2	TGCGCCAGCAGTATAGCGGGTACCGGTTGGGAGCAGTTCTTC	CASSIAGTGWEQFF
NA	TRBV4-1	TRBJ2-5	NA	TGCGCCAGCAGCCAAGCTGACCACCAAGAGACCCAGTACTTC	CASSQADHQETQYF
many	TRBV12-3/TRBV12-4	TRBJ1-5	NA	TGTGCCAGCAGTAAAAACAGGGAGGGACAGCCCCAGCATTTT	CASSKNREGQPQHF
NA	TRBV7-9	TRBJ1-4	NA	TGTGCCAGCAGCCCATTCCGGGACGGTAATGAAAAACTGCTTTTT	CASSPFRDGNEKLLF
many	TRBV6-5	TRBJ1-1	NA	TGTGCCAGCAGTTACTCCTTGGGGAACACTGAAGCTTTCTTT	CASSYSLGNTEAFF
many	TRBV12-5	TRBJ2-3	NA	TGTGCTAGTGGTTTAAAAACGGGGAGCGGACCTAGCACAGATACGCAGTATTTT	CASGLKTGSGPSTDTQYF
many	TRBV11-3	TRBJ1-4	TRBD1	TGTGCCAGCAGCTCATGGCAAGGGGGCCTTGAAGAAAAACTGTTTTTT	CASSSWQGGLEEKLFF
NA	TRBV14	TRBJ2-7	TRBD2	TGTGCCAGCAGCCAAGTTGGTGGGGGGGTCTACGAGCAGTACTTC	CASSQVGGGVYEQYF
few	TRBV5-1	TRBJ2-7	NA	TGCGCCAGCAGCCCGACGGCGATGTCTTCCTACGAGCAGTACTTC	CASSPTAMSSYEQYF
many	TRBV29-1	TRBJ2-7	NA	TGCAGCGTTGGGCACGACTACGAGCAGTACTTC	CSVGHDYEQYF
few	TRBV2	TRBJ1-2	NA	TGTGCCAGCCCCTCAGGGCGAGACTATGGCTACACCTTC	CASPSGRDYGYTF
many	TRBV20-1	TRBJ1-2	NA	TGCAGTGCTAGAGATGGGCGGGAAGCTAACTATGGCTACACCTTC	CSARDGREANYGYTF
many	TRBV2	TRBJ1-6	TRBD1	TGTGCCAGTAGTGTCCGGGACAGGGCTAATTCACCCCTCCACTTT	CASSVRDRANSPLHF
NA	TRBV20-1	TRBJ2-2	TRBD1	TGCAGTGCTAGGTTTCAGGGGGACACCGGGGAGCTGTTTTTT	CSARFQGDTGELFF
many	TRBV12-3/TRBV12-4	TRBJ2-5	NA	TGTGCCAGCAGGGTAGGGGGGGGGCAAGAGACCCAGTACTTC	CASRVGGGQETQYF
few	TRBV18	TRBJ1-2	TRBD1	TGTGCCAGCTCACCTTTTACCGGACAGGGCAAATACTATGGCTACACCTTC	CASSPFTGQGKYYGYTF
many	TRBV6-1	TRBJ2-5	NA	TGTGCCAGCAGGCAGGGTAGAATTACGGAGACCCAGTACTTC	CASRQGRITETQYF
few	TRBV20-1	TRBJ2-7	TRBD1	TGCAGTGCTAGGCCCTCTGGGACAGGTCTTTACGAGCAGTACTTC	CSARPSGTGLYEQYF
NA	TRBV12-3/TRBV12-4	TRBJ2-1	TRBD1	TGTGCCAGCAGAGGACAGGTGTCCTACAATGAGCAGTTCTTC	CASRGQVSYNEQFF
NA	TRBV11-2	TRBJ2-1	TRBD2	TGTGCCAGCAGTCGACTAGCGGGGCCTCCGAGAAATGAGCAGTTCTTC	CASSRLAGPPRNEQFF
many	TRBV7-9	TRBJ2-2	NA	TGTGCCAGCAGCCCCGGGCCCGGGGAGCTGTTTTTT	CASSPGPGELFF
few	TRBV19	TRBJ1-4	NA	TGTGCCAGTAGTATAATGGGGGAAAAACTGTTTTTT	CASSIMGEKLFF
many	TRBV6-5	TRBJ1-5	TRBD1	TGTGCCAGCAGTTACCCGCAGGGGGAAAGCAATCAGCCCCAGCATTTT	CASSYPQGESNQPQHF
NA	TRBV18	TRBJ2-2	TRBD1	TGTGCCAGCTCACTAACCGGGACAGGGTACACCGGGGAGCTGTTTTTT	CASSLTGTGYTGELFF
few	TRBV28	TRBJ2-7	TRBD2	TGTGCCAGCAGTTTTAGGCTAGCGGGAACCGAGCAGTACTTC	CASSFRLAGTEQYF
many	TRBV11-2	TRBJ1-2	TRBD1	TGTGCCAGCAGTTGGGACAGGCGTGGCGACTATGGCTACACCTTC	CASSWDRRGDYGYTF
few	TRBV7-2	TRBJ2-7	NA	TGTGCCAGCAGCCTCCCCGGGGGCCGGGACGAGCAGTACTTC	CASSLPGGRDEQYF
few	TRBV12-3/TRBV12-4	TRBJ2-1	TRBD2	TGTGCCAGCAGTTTCGGGACTAGAAATGAGCAGTTCTTC	CASSFGTRNEQFF
NA	TRBV10-3	TRBJ1-2	NA	TGTGCCATCAGTGAACCGGGCTATGGCTACACCTTC	CAISEPGYGYTF
many	TRBV15	TRBJ2-5	NA	TGTGCCACCAGTCCTCCGAGCCAAGAGACCCAGTACTTC	CATSPPSQETQYF
many	TRBV7-8	TRBJ1-4	NA	TGTGCCAGCAGCTTCCGGGACGGTAATGAAAAACTGTTTTTT	CASSFRDGNEKLFF
few	TRBV6-1	TRBJ2-5	NA	TGTGCCAGCAGTCCCCTGGGGGGGGCGAGTCCGGAGACCCAGTACTTC	CASSPLGGASPETQYF
NA	TRBV27	TRBJ1-5	TRBD1	TGTGCCAGCAGTCCGGAGCAGGGGGTCAATCAGCCCCAGCATTTT	CASSPEQGVNQPQHF
few	TRBV6-1	TRBJ1-1	TRBD1	TGTGCCGCAAGGGACAGTTTCGGGAACACTGAAGCTTTCTTT	CAARDSFGNTEAFF
NA	TRBV6-1	TRBJ2-3	NA	TGTGCCAGCAGTGAAGGGACCGGAGACCCCATAGATACGCAGTATTTT	CASSEGTGDPIDTQYF
many	TRBV6-5	TRBJ1-3	NA	TGTGCCAGCAGTTACTCGTCTCAGGGAAGTACAGACACCATATATTTT	CASSYSSQGSTDTIYF
few	TRBV11-2	TRBJ1-5	TRBD1	TGTGCCAGCAGCTTAGATGGCGCCAGGGGGTTCTCCCGCAGCAATCAGCCCCAGCATTTT	CASSLDGARGFSRSNQPQHF
NA	TRBV27	TRBJ2-6	NA	TGTGCCAGCAGTATCACTGGGGCCAACGTCCTGACTTTC	CASSITGANVLTF
many	TRBV2	TRBJ1-5	NA	TGTGCCAGCAGTGGACCAGGTAGCAATCAGCCCCAGCATTTT	CASSGPGSNQPQHF
many	TRBV12-3/TRBV12-4	TRBJ1-5	NA	TGTGCCAGCAGCAGTTCTGGGACCACGAATCAGCCCCAGCATTTT	CASSSSGTTNQPQHF
many	TRBV19	TRBJ1-6	TRBD1	TGTGCCAGTACTTCGACAGGGACCAATAATTCACCCCTCCACTTT	CASTSTGTNNSPLHF
many	TRBV9	TRBJ1-1	NA	TGTGCCAGCAGCGAACCGAGACACACTATGAACACTGAAGCTTTCTTT	CASSEPRHTMNTEAFF
NA	TRBV6-1	TRBJ1-1	NA	TGTGCCAGCATGATAAACACTGAAGCTTTCTTT	CASMINTEAFF
NA	TRBV9	TRBJ1-6	NA	TGTGCCAGCAGCGTGGACACAGATAATTCACCCCTCCACTTT	CASSVDTDNSPLHF
many	TRBV12-3/TRBV12-4	TRBJ1-1	NA	TGTGCCAGCAGTTTAAAGGTGATGAACACTGAAGCTTTCTTT	CASSLKVMNTEAFF
NA	TRBV6-2/TRBV6-3	TRBJ1-1	TRBD1	TGTGCCAGCAGTTACTCCGGGACAGGGAGGAACACTGAAGCTTTCTTT	CASSYSGTGRNTEAFF
few	TRBV5-1	TRBJ2-5	NA	TGCGCCAGCAGCTTGGCCGGCAGGGGAAGTGCGTTGTACTTC	CASSLAGRGSALYF
few	TRBV12-3/TRBV12-4	TRBJ1-3	TRBD1	TGTGCCAGCAGTTCAGGGGGCGCAGGAAACACCATATATTTT	CASSSGGAGNTIYF
NA	TRBV11-1	TRBJ2-1	NA	TGTGCCAGCAGCTTAGAACACCAACTGGGCAATGAGCAGTTCTTC	CASSLEHQLGNEQFF